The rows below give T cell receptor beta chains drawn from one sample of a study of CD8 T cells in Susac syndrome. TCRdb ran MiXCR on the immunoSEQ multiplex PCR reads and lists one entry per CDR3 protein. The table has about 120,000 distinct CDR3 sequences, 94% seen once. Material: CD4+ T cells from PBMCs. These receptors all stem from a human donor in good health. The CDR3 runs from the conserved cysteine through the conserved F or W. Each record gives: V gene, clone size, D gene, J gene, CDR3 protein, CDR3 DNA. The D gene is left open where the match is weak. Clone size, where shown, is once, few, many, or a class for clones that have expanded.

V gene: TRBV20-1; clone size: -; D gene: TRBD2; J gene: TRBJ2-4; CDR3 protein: CSASLAGVRNIQYF; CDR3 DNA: TGCAGTGCTAGTCTAGCGGGAGTCAGAAACATTCAGTACTTC
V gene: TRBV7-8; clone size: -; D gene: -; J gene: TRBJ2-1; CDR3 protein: CASSLGIYNEQFF; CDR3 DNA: TGTGCCAGCAGCTTGGGGATCTACAATGAGCAGTTCTTC
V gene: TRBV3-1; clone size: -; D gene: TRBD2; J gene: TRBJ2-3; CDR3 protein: CASSPLSGISTDTQYF; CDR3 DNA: TGTGCCAGCAGCCCTCTCAGCGGGATAAGCACAGATACGCAGTATTTT
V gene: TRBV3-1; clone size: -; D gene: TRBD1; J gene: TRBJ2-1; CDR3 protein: CASSQKGTGYNEQFF; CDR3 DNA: TGTGCCAGCAGCCAAAAGGGGACAGGGTACAATGAGCAGTTCTTC
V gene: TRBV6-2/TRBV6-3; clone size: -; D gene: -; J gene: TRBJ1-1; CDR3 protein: CASRDDREAFF; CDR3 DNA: TGTGCCAGCAGGGATGACCGTGAAGCTTTCTTT
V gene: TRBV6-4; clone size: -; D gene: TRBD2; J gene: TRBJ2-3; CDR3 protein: CASSVLAGGADTQYF; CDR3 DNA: TGTGCCAGCAGTGTACTAGCGGGAGGGGCAGATACGCAGTATTTT
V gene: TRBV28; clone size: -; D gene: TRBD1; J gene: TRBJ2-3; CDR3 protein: CASSSKGQGNPDTQYF; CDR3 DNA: TGTGCCAGCAGTTCAAAGGGACAGGGAAATCCAGATACGCAGTATTTT
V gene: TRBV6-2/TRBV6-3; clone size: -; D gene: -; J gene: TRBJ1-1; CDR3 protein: CASSYSGGAYTEAFF; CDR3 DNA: TGTGCCAGCAGTTACTCCGGGGGCGCCTACACTGAAGCTTTCTTT
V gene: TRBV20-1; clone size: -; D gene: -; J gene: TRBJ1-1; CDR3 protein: CSAPRGGSSTEAFF; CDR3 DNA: TGCAGTGCCCCGAGGGGGGGGTCGAGCACTGAAGCTTTCTTT
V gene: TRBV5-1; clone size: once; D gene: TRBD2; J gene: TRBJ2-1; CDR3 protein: CASSLGSGSIGEQFF; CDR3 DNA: TGCGCCAGCAGCTTGGGCAGCGGGAGTATCGGTGAGCAGTTCTTC
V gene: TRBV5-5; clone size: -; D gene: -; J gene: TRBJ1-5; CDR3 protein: CASSFGGRQDQPQHF; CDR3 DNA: TGTGCCAGCAGCTTCGGCGGGAGGCAGGATCAGCCCCAGCATTTT
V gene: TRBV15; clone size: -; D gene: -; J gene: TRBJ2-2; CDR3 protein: CATSSQQEGRRTGELFF; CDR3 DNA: TGTGCCACCAGCAGTCAACAGGAGGGGAGGAGGACCGGGGAGCTGTTTTTT
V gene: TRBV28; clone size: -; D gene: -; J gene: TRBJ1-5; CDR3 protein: CASSFRRAIGQPQHF; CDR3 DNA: TGTGCCAGCAGTTTTCGCAGGGCAATCGGTCAGCCCCAGCATTTT
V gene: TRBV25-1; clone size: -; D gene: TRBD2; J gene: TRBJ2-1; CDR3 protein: CASSPPLAGDTEQFF; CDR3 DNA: TGTGCCAGCAGTCCACCCCTAGCGGGAGATACTGAGCAGTTCTTC
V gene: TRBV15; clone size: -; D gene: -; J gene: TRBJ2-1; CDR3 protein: CATSGGPSSYNEQFF; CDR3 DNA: TGTGCCACCAGCGGAGGCCCGAGCTCCTACAATGAGCAGTTCTTC
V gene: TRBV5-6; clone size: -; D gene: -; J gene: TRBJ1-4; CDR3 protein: CASSFKGVNEKLFF; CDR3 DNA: TGTGCCAGCAGCTTTAAGGGGGTGAACGAAAAACTGTTTTTT
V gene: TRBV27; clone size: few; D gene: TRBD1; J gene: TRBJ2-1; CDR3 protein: CASSFSGGNEQFF; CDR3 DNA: TGTGCCAGCAGTTTTTCAGGGGGCAATGAGCAGTTCTTC
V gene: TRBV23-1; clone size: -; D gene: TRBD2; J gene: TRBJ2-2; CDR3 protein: CASSHGLAVRAGELFF; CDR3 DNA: TGCGCCAGCAGTCACGGACTAGCGGTTAGGGCCGGGGAGCTGTTTTTT
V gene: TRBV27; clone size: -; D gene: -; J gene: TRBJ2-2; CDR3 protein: CASSSSWGDTGELFF; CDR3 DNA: TGTGCCAGCAGCTCGAGCTGGGGTGACACCGGGGAGCTGTTTTTT
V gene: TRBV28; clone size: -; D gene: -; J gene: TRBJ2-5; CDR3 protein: CASSQGGSAPETQYF; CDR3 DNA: TGTGCCAGCAGCCAAGGAGGGAGTGCGCCAGAGACCCAGTACTTC
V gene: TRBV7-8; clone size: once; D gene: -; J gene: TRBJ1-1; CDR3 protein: CASVLGTLNTEAFF; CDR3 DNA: TGTGCCAGCGTTTTGGGGACACTGAACACTGAAGCTTTCTTT
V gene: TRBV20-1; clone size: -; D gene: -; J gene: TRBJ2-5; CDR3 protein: CSASLPSQETQYF; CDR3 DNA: TGCAGTGCTAGCCTCCCTAGCCAAGAGACCCAGTACTTC
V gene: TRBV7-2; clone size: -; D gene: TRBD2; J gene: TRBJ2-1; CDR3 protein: CASTRGLAGGSYNEQFF; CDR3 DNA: TGTGCCAGCACCCGGGGACTAGCGGGGGGGTCTTACAATGAGCAGTTCTTC
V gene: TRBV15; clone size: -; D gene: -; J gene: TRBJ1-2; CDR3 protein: CATSRLLTEGYTF; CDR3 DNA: TGTGCCACCAGCAGACTATTGACGGAAGGCTACACCTTC
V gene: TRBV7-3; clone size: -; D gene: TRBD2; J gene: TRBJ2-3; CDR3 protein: CASTLKGTSGSLTDTQYF; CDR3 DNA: TGTGCCAGCACCCTTAAAGGGACTAGCGGGAGTCTCACAGATACGCAGTATTTT
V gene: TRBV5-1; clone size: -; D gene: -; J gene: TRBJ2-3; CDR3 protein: CASSLASGSPADTQYF; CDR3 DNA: TGCGCCAGCAGCTTGGCCAGCGGAAGCCCGGCAGATACGCAGTATTTT
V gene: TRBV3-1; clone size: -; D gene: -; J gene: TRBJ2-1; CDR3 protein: CASSETDGVGQFF; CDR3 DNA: TGTGCCAGCAGCGAAACCGACGGGGTGGGGCAGTTCTTC
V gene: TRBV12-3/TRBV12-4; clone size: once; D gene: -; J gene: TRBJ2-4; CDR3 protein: CASSPSVVAKNIQYF; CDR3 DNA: TGTGCCAGCAGTCCCTCAGTGGTAGCCAAAAACATTCAGTACTTC
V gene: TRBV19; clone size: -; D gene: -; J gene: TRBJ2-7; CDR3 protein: CASRQVGSAYEQYF; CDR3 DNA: TGTGCCAGTCGACAGGTGGGGAGCGCCTACGAGCAGTACTTC
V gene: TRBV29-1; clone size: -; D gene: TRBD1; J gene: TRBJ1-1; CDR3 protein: CSVERGHGQSEAFF; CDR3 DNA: TGCAGCGTTGAGAGGGGGCATGGTCAGTCTGAAGCTTTCTTT
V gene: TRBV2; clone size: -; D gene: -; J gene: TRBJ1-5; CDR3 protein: CASSDSSSNQPQHF; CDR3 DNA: TGTGCCAGCAGTGATTCTAGTAGCAATCAGCCCCAGCATTTT
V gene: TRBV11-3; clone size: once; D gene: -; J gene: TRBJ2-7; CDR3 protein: CASSLTSSSYEQYF; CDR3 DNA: TGTGCCAGCAGCTTAACTTCGAGCTCCTACGAGCAGTACTTC
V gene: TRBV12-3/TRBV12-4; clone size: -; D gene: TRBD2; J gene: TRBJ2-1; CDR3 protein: CASSPRTSGNEQFF; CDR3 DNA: TGTGCCAGTTCCCCTAGGACTAGCGGGAATGAGCAGTTCTTC
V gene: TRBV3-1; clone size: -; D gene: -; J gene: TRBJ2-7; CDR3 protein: CASSPRTFPYEQYF; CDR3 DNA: TGTGCCAGCAGCCCCCGGACCTTCCCCTACGAGCAGTACTTC
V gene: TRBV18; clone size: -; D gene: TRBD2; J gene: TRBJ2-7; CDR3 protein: CASSPPAPSGSYEQYF; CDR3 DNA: TGTGCCAGCTCACCACCTGCTCCTAGCGGGAGCTACGAGCAGTACTTC
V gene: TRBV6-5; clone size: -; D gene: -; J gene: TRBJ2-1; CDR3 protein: CASSYSYTDHEQFF; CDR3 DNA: TGTGCCAGCAGTTACTCGTACACCGATCATGAGCAGTTCTTC
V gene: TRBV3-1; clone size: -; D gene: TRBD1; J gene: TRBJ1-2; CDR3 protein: CASSQRTGIAYGYTF; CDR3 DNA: TGTGCCAGCAGCCAAAGGACAGGGATCGCCTATGGCTACACCTTC
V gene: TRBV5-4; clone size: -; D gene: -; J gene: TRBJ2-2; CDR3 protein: CASSLGLWTENTGELFF; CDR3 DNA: TGTGCCAGCAGCTTGGGGCTATGGACCGAGAACACCGGGGAGCTGTTTTTT
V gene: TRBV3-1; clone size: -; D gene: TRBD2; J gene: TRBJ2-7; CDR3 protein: CASSQSATSGYEQYF; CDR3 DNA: TGTGCCAGCAGCCAATCGGCGACTAGCGGTTACGAGCAGTACTTC
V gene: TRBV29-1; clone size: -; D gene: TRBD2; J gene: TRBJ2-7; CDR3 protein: CSGLRGGTEQYF; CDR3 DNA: TGCAGTGGCCTCCGGGGGGGGACCGAGCAGTACTTC
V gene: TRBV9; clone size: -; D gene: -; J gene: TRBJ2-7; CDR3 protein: CASPPTRSSYEQYF; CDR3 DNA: TGTGCCAGCCCCCCCACCAGGTCTTCTTACGAGCAGTACTTC
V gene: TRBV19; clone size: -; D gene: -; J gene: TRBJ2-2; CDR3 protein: CASSIQAPKQGNTGELFF; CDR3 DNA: TGTGCCAGTAGTATCCAAGCCCCAAAACAGGGGAACACCGGGGAGCTGTTTTTT
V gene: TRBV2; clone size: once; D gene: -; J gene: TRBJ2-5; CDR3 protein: CASSAAGQETQYF; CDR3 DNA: TGTGCCAGCAGCGCGGCGGGGCAAGAGACCCAGTACTTC
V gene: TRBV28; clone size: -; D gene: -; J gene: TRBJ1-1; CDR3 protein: CATGGETEAFF; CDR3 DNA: TGTGCCACCGGGGGGGAAACTGAAGCTTTCTTT
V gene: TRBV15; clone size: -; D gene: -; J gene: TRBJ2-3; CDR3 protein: CATSRDWGTDTQYF; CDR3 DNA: TGTGCCACCAGCAGAGATTGGGGCACAGATACGCAGTATTTT